These 27 T cell receptor beta chains came from one sample sequenced in a study of CD8+ T cells in alopecia areata. Noted treatment: oral pan-JAK inhibitor, 5-10 mg twice daily. Reverse transcribed after extraction, RNA yielded cDNA as the sequencing template. Only in-frame clones appear in the TCRdb table, and some are missing; sequencing was by immunoSEQ multiplex PCR. This table has a few hundred thousand clones, roughly 63% appearing once. Here the sequenced sample was CD4+ T cells sorted from blood, taken between weeks 51 and 52, from a patient treated with tofacitinib. The receptors were gathered from a human donor with alopecia areata.

This clone came up once. J is TRBJ1-2 and V is TRBV27, with 8 bases aligning to TRBD1. J lost 4 bases, V lost 3 bases, and 4 bases had no gene match. Germline values: CDR1 MNHEY, CDR2 SMNVEV (reference sequence). The CDR3 has 14 amino acids. The CDR3 is CASSFRTGGYGYTF. CDR3 coding DNA: TGTGCCAGCAGTTTTCGAACAGGGGGCTATGGCTACACCTTC.

The genes are TRBV7-2 and TRBJ2-7; 8 bases agree with TRBD1. Trimming removed 5 bases from V and 2 bases from J; junction bases left unmatched: 8. There are 15 residues in the CDR3. CDR1 and CDR2 (germline): SGHTA, FQGNSA. The chain's CDR3 is CASSRSRDRTYEQYF. The CDR3 nucleotides are TGTGCCAGCAGCCGATCCCGGGACAGGACCTACGAGCAGTACTTC.

V gene TRBV4-1 combines with J gene TRBJ2-1, with D perhaps matching TRBD1 (5 bases). There are 16 residues in the CDR3. Per germline, CDR1 MGHRA and CDR2 YSYEKL. V gave up 3 bases and J gave up 4 bases, with 16 bases separating them. For the CDR3, the DNA is TGCGCCAGCAGCCACAAGGGGAAGGCCCTGTACAATGAGCAGTTCTTC. Protein: CASSHKGKALYNEQFF.

The J gene is TRBJ2-2, the V gene TRBV11-2; D not certain. The CDR3 consists of 11 residues. V was trimmed by 5 bases and J by 8 bases, leaving 6 bases between them. Germline lookup yields CDR1 SGHAT and CDR2 FQNNGV. The CDR3 coding sequence is TGTGCCAGCAGCCATGAGGGGGAGCTGTTTTTT. It specifies CASSHEGELFF.

The chain combines TRBV5-1 with TRBJ1-1, with 7 bases aligning to TRBD1. Germline CDR1 SGHRS, CDR2 YFSETQ. With 0 bases clipped from V and 1 base from J, the junction kept 3 bases outside the gene matches. The CDR3 consists of 15 residues. Written as DNA, the CDR3 is TGCGCCAGCAGCTTGGTTACAGGGGCGAACACTGAAGCTTTCTTT. This sequence encodes CASSLVTGANTEAFF.

The genes are TRBV7-9 and TRBJ2-7; 7 nucleotides align to TRBD1. The CDR3 has 17 amino acids. Germline CDR1 and CDR2: SEHNR and FQNEAQ (reference sequence). V was clipped by 1 base and J by 0 bases; unmatched bases: 9. CDR3 protein: CASSLGRDSEISYEQYF. The CDR3 coding sequence is TGTGCCAGCAGCTTAGGCCGGGACAGCGAGATCTCCTACGAGCAGTACTTC.

The rearrangement joins TRBV11-3 to TRBJ2-3; 7 bases fit TRBD2. CDR3 length: 14 amino acids. Germline CDR1 is SGHNT and CDR2 is YENEEA. With V trimmed by 0 bases and J by 3 bases, 0 bases remained unmatched. The CDR3 region is CASSLEGGTDTQYF. The CDR3 bases are TGTGCCAGCAGCTTAGAGGGGGGGACAGATACGCAGTATTTT.

About this clone: The junction does not match germline at one end; this may be a read error. This chain links TRBV6-1 with TRBJ2-3; unclear D gene. The CDR3 runs 16 residues. Germline V gene lookup returns CDR1 MNHNS and CDR2 SASEGT. The CDR3, as DNA: TGTGCCAGCAGTGGGCCGTCTGTCCACCGCACAGATACGCAGTGTTTT. It translates to CASSGPSVHRTDTQCF.

To note about this clone: The sample holds other DNA sequences that translate to the same CDR3. The gene calls are TRBV29-1 and TRBJ2-3; D uncertain. The CDR3 is 13 residues long. CDR1 and CDR2 (germline): SQVTM, ANQGSEA. The ends were cut back, 3 bases at V and 0 bases at J, with 7 bases in the middle. The CDR3 sequence is CSVDQESTDTQYF. The CDR3 nucleotides are TGCAGCGTTGATCAGGAGAGCACAGATACGCAGTATTTT.

The chain employs TRBV29-1 and TRBJ2-2, with 7 bases lining up with TRBD1. Germline V CDR1 and CDR2: SQVTM, ANQGSEA. V was clipped by 7 bases and J by 5 bases; unmatched bases: 13. The CDR3 is 15 residues long. CDR3 loop: CSARTGTDGTGELFF. DNA of the CDR3: TGCAGCGCCCGAACCGGGACAGACGGGACCGGGGAGCTGTTTTTT.

The rearrangement uses TRBV15 and TRBJ2-7; D uncertain. This CDR3 region has 15 residues. Germline V gene sequence: CDR1 LNHNV, CDR2 YYDKDF (reference sequence). V lost 6 bases and J 3 bases, leaving 18 bases between the germline ends. CDR3 region: CATRRVNEIGYEQYF. The CDR3 DNA reads as TGTGCCACCAGGCGAGTCAACGAAATCGGCTACGAGCAGTACTTC.

The chain carries TRBV2 and TRBJ1-4; D is perhaps TRBD1 (5 bases). The CDR3 loop spans 15 amino acids. CDR1 SNHLY and CDR2 FYNNEI come from the germline V gene. The V end was cut by 8 bases, the J end by 3 bases, with 16 bases between. The CDR3 region is CASGFREGANEKLFF. The CDR3 bases are TGTGCCAGCGGTTTCAGGGAGGGCGCTAATGAAAAACTGTTTTTT.

This clone was observed a handful of times. The sample contains more than one DNA sequence encoding this CDR3. V gene TRBV6-5 combines with J gene TRBJ2-7; 10 bases fit TRBD1. The CDR3 contains 14 residues. Germline V gene data show CDR1 as MNHEY and CDR2 as SVGAGI. V trimming: 5 bases; J trimming: 0 bases; junction bases outside the gene matches: 1. The CDR3 protein is CASSRTGGSYEQYF. The CDR3 bases are TGTGCCAGCAGTAGGACAGGGGGCTCCTACGAGCAGTACTTC.

The chain recombines TRBV7-2 with TRBJ1-6; D is unclear. The CDR3 spans 15 residues. In germline, CDR1 is SGHTA, CDR2 FQGNSA. V was pared by 1 base and J by 7 bases, with 11 bases between. The CDR3 loop is CASSLEGPLNSPLHF. The CDR3 nucleotides read TGTGCCAGCAGCTTAGAAGGTCCGTTGAATTCACCCCTCCACTTT. Based on the CDR3 plus reference TRBV7-2 and TRBJ1-6, the full variable domain is GAGVSQSPSNKVTEKGKDVELRCDPISGHTALYWYRQSLGQGLEFLIYFQGNSAPDKSGLPSDRFSAERTGGSVSTLTIQRTQQEDSAVYLCASSLEGPLNSPLHFGNGTRLTVT.

This clone was found a few times. The chain combines TRBV5-4 with TRBJ2-5; 10 bases match TRBD1. The CDR3 has 15 residues. Germline V gene lookup returns CDR1 SGHNT and CDR2 YYREEE (reference sequence). The ends lost 4 bases at V and 5 bases at J; junction bases unmatched: 8. In DNA form, the CDR3 reads TGTGCCAGCAGCCGGGGACAGGGGCGACTGGAGACCCAGTACTTC. Translation gives CASSRGQGRLETQYF.

This clone was seen a few times. V and J are TRBV30 and TRBJ2-7, with a possible D match to TRBD2 (6 bases). Germline V gene lookup returns CDR1 GTSNPN and CDR2 SVGIG (reference sequence). This CDR3 region has 12 residues. V was cut by 2 bases and J by 5 bases, with 10 bases left in between. The CDR3 DNA is TGTGCCTGGAGTAGGACTACCCACGAGCAGTACTTC. The encoded protein is CAWSRTTHEQYF.

The count of this clone is one. V and J are TRBV9 and TRBJ1-5; D not certain. There are 14 residues in the CDR3. Trimming took 7 bases from V and 1 from J, leaving 12 bases between them. Germline CDR1 is SGDLS and CDR2 is YYNGEE. CDR3 DNA sequence: TGTGCCAGCTCGCGGCTAGCGAGCAATCAGCCCCAGCATTTT. This sequence encodes CASSRLASNQPQHF.

The chain links TRBV7-9 to TRBJ2-1; D tentatively fits TRBD1 or TRBD2 (5 bases each). The CDR3 covers 14 residues. From germline, CDR1 is SEHNR and CDR2 FQNEAQ (reference sequence). Deletions cut 8 bases from V and 3 bases from J, with 14 bases between. This CDR3 is CASGADYYYNEQFF. The CDR3 DNA is TGTGCCAGCGGGGCAGACTATTACTACAATGAGCAGTTCTTC.

This clone occurred once. V gene TRBV2 combines with J gene TRBJ1-2; a possible D gene is TRBD1 (6 bases). The ends were cut back, 3 bases at V and 0 bases at J, with 8 bases in the middle. The CDR3 extends over 14 amino acids. Germline-derived CDR1 and CDR2 are SNHLY and FYNNEI. The CDR3 DNA is TGTGCCAGCAGTGATAGGACAGCTAACTATGGCTACACCTTC. Residues: CASSDRTANYGYTF.

The chain combines TRBV5-1 with TRBJ1-2; 7 nucleotides match TRBD1. This CDR3 region has 15 residues. CDR1 SGHRS and CDR2 YFSETQ come from the germline V gene. Trimming removed 4 bases from V and 0 bases from J; junction bases left unmatched: 6. The CDR3 here is CASSPGTAPNYGYTF. In DNA form, the CDR3 reads TGCGCCAGCAGCCCCGGGACAGCACCTAACTATGGCTACACCTTC.

On this clone itself: The sample contains more than one DNA sequence encoding this CDR3. V gene TRBV29-1 combines with J gene TRBJ2-3, with 7 bases aligning to TRBD2. V shed 4 bases, J shed 3 bases, and the junction held 4 bases outside the gene matches. The CDR3 sequence is 13 residues long. Germline loops: CDR1 SQVTM, CDR2 ANQGSEA. DNA for the CDR3: TGCAGCGTTGTGGGAGGGAGGACAGATACGCAGTATTTT. Translated: CSVVGGRTDTQYF.

The chain combines TRBV29-1 with TRBJ1-1, with TRBD1 as a possible D gene (5 bases). Per the germline V gene, CDR1 is SQVTM and CDR2 is ANQGSEA. V lost 7 bases to trimming and J lost 3 bases, with 15 bases between them. CDR3 size: 13 residues. DNA of the CDR3: TGCAGCGGAGAACGGGTGGGGCACACTGAAGCTTTCTTT. Translating it yields CSGERVGHTEAFF.

The chain joins TRBV15 to TRBJ1-6; D not certain. The CDR3 contains 13 residues. Germline loops: CDR1 LNHNV, CDR2 YYDKDF (reference sequence). The germline V and J ends were trimmed by 1 base and 12 bases, with 10 bases remaining between them. CDR3 in DNA: TGTGCCACCAGCAGAGTTTCCTCTCGACCCCTCCACTTT. Encoded protein: CATSRVSSRPLHF.

V and J are TRBV25-1 and TRBJ2-7; D is tentatively TRBD1 or TRBD2 (5 bases each). Germline CDR1 is MGHDK and CDR2 is SYGVNS. The germline V and J ends were trimmed by 3 bases and 0 bases, with 12 bases remaining between them. The CDR3 is 15 residues long. The CDR3 bases are TGTGCCAGCAGTGATACGGGACGGAGCTCCTACGAGCAGTACTTC. Protein product: CASSDTGRSSYEQYF.

In DNA form, the CDR3 reads TGTGCCAGCATAGCGGGGGGCGGAGATACGCAGTATTTT. Translation gives CASIAGGGDTQYF. The chain recombines TRBV7-2 with TRBJ2-3; TRBD2 agrees at 10 bases. Germline CDR1 and CDR2: SGHTA and FQGNSA. Trimming cost V 7 bases and J 5 bases; bases outside gene matches: 3. The CDR3 consists of 13 residues. The full variable domain, its missing parts supplied by reference TRBV7-2 and TRBJ2-3, is GAGVSQSPSNKVTEKGKDVELRCDPISGHTALYWYRQSLGQGLEFLIYFQGNSAPDKSGLPSDRFSAERTGGSVSTLTIQRTQQEDSAVYLCASIAGGGDTQYFGPGTRLTVL.

This chain connects TRBV4-2 to TRBJ1-1; D is undetermined. Between the trimmed V and J ends, which lost 1 base and 7 bases, there was a span of 13 bases. The CDR3 consists of 14 residues. CDR1 and CDR2 from the germline V gene are LGHNA and YNFKEQ. CDR3 residues: CASSQALIEYEAFF. The CDR3 bases are TGTGCCAGCAGCCAAGCCCTGATAGAATATGAAGCTTTCTTT.

This chain joins TRBV11-1 and TRBJ2-5; D is ambiguous. Germline V lookup: CDR1 SGHAT, CDR2 FQDESV (reference sequence). The CDR3 loop spans 14 amino acids. The V end lost 4 bases, the J end lost 1 base, and 10 bases lay between the germline ends. The DNA of the CDR3 is TGTGCCAGCAGCTCCCATAGCCTCCAAGAGACCCAGTACTTC. As protein: CASSSHSLQETQYF.